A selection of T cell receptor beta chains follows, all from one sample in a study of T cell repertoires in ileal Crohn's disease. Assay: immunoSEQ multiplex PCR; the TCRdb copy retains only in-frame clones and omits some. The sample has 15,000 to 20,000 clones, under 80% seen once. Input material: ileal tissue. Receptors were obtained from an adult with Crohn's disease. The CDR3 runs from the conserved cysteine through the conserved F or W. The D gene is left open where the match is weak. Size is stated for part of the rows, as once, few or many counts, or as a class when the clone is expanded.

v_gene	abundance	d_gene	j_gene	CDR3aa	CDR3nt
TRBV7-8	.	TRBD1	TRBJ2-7	CASSESGGNYEQYF	TGTGCCAGCAGCGAGTCAGGGGGCAACTACGAGCAGTACTTC
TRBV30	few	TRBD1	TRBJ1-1	CAWSPRWDRDTEAFF	TGTGCCTGGAGCCCTCGGTGGGACAGGGACACTGAAGCTTTCTTT
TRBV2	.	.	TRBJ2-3	CASSPLEDTQYF	TGTGCCAGCAGCCCCCTAGAAGATACGCAGTATTTT
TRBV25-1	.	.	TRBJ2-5	CASSGGTPQETQYF	TGTGCCAGCAGTGGGGGGACACCCCAAGAGACCCAGTACTTC
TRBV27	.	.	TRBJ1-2	CASSLGSTYGYTF	TGTGCCAGCAGTTTAGGGAGTACCTATGGCTACACCTTC
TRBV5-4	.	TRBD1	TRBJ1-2	CASSLATGGSYGYTF	TGTGCCAGCAGCTTGGCGACAGGGGGGAGCTATGGCTACACCTTC
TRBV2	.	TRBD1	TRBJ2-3	CASSTPRQGSDTQYF	TGTGCCAGCAGCACCCCACGACAGGGGTCAGATACGCAGTATTTT
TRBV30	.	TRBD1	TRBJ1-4	CAWTQDREKLFF	TGTGCCTGGACGCAGGACAGGGAAAAACTGTTTTTT
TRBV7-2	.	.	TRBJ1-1	CASSFYTEAFF	TGTGCCAGCAGCTTCTACACTGAAGCTTTCTTT
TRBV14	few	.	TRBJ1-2	CASSQSLVQGYTF	TGTGCCAGCAGCCAAAGTCTTGTACAGGGCTACACCTTC